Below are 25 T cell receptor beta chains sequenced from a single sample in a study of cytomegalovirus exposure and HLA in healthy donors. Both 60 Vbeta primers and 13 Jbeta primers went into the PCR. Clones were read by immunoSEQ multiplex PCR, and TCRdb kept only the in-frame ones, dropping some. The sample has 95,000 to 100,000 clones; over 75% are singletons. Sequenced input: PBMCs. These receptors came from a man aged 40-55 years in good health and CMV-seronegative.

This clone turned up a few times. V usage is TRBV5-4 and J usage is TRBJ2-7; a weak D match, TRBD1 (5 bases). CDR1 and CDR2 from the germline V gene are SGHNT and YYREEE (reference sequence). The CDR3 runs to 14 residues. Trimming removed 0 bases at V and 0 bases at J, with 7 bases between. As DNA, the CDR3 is TGTGCCAGCAGCTTGGGACAGTACTCCTACGAGCAGTACTTC. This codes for CASSLGQYSYEQYF.

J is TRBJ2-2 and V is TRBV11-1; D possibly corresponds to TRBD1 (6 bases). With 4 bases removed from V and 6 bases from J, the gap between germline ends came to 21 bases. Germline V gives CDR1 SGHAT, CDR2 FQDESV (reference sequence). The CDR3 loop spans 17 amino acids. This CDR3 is CASSSRQVFGVAGELFF. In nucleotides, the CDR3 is TGTGCCAGCAGCTCCCGACAGGTTTTTGGTGTAGCCGGGGAGCTGTTTTTT. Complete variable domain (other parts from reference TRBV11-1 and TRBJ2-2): EAEVAQSPRYKITEKSQAVAFWCDPISGHATLYWYRQILGQGPELLVQFQDESVVDDSQLPKDRFSAERLKGVDSTLKIQPAELGDSAMYLCASSSRQVFGVAGELFFGEGSRLTVL.

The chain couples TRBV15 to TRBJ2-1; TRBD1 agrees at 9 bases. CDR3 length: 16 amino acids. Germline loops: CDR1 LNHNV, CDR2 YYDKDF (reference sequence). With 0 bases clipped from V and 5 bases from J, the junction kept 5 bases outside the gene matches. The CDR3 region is CATSRDHRGHDNEQFF. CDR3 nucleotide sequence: TGTGCCACCAGCAGAGACCACAGGGGGCACGACAATGAGCAGTTCTTC. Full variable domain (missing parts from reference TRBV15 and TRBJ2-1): DAMVIQNPRYQVTQFGKPVTLSCSQTLNHNVMYWYQQKSSQAPKLLFHYYDKDFNNEADTPDNFQSRRPNTSFCFLDIRSPGLGDTAMYLCATSRDHRGHDNEQFFGPGTRLTVL.

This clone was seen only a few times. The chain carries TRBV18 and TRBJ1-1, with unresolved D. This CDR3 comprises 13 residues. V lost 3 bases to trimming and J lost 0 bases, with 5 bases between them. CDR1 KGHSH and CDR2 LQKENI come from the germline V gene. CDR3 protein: CASSPVLNTEAFF. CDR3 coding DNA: TGTGCCAGCTCACCCGTCCTGAACACTGAAGCTTTCTTT. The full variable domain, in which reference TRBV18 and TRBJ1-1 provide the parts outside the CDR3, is NAGVMQNPRHLVRRRGQEARLRCSPMKGHSHVYWYRQLPEEGLKFMVYLQKENIIDESGMPKERFSAEFPKEGPSILRIQQVVRGDSAAYFCASSPVLNTEAFFGQGTRLTVV.

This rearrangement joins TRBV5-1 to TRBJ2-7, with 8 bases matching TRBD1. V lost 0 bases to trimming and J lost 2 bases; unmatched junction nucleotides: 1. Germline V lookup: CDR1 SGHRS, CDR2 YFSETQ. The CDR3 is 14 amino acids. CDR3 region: CASSLATGAYEQYF. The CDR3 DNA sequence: TGCGCCAGCAGCTTGGCGACAGGGGCCTACGAGCAGTACTTC.

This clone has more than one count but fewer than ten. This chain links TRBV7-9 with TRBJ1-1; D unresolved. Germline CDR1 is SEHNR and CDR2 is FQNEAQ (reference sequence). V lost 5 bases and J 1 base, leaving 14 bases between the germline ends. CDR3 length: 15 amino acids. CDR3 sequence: CASSRERASNTEAFF. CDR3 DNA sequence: TGTGCCAGCAGCCGGGAACGAGCCTCGAACACTGAAGCTTTCTTT.

Here the CDR3 DNA reads TGCGCCAGCAGCTTGACAGGTAAAGCGAACAATGAGCAGTTCTTC. Protein: CASSLTGKANNEQFF. The V gene is TRBV5-1, the J gene TRBJ2-1; tentatively, D is TRBD1 (5 bases). V shed 1 base and J shed 5 bases, with 13 bases lying between them. The CDR3 spans 15 residues. Germline-derived CDR1 and CDR2 are SGHRS and YFSETQ.

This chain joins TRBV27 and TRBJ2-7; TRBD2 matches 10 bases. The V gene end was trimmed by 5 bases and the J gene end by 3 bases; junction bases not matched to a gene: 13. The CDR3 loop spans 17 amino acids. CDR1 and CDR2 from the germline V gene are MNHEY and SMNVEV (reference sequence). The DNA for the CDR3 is TGTGCCAGCAGTCGCCTAGCGGGAGCCAAACTGGACTACGAGCAGTACTTC. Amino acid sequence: CASSRLAGAKLDYEQYF.

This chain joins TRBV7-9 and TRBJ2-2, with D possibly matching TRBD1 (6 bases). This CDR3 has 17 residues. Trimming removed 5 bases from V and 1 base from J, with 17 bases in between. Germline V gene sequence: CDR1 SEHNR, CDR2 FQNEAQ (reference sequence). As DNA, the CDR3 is TGTGCCAGCAGCCCTAGAGGGGGTCAAGGGAACACCGGGGAGCTGTTTTTT. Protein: CASSPRGGQGNTGELFF. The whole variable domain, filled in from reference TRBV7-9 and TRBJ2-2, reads DTGVSQNPRHKITKRGQNVTFRCDPISEHNRLYWYRQTLGQGPEFLTYFQNEAQLEKSRLLSDRFSAERPKGSFSTLEIQRTEQGDSAMYLCASSPRGGQGNTGELFFGEGSRLTVL.

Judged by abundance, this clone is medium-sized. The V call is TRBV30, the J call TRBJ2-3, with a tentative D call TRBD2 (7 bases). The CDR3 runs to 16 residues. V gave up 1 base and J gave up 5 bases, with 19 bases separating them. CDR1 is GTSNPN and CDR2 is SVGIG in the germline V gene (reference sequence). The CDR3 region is CAWSDVGGPRGDTQYF. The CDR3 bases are TGTGCCTGGAGTGACGTGGGGGGGCCGAGGGGAGATACGCAGTATTTT.

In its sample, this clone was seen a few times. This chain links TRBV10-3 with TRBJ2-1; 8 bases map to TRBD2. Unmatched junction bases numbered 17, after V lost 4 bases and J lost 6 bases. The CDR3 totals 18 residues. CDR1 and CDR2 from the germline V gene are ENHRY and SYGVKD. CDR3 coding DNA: TGTGCCATCAGTGGTGGGTTGGGACGGGAGGGCCGTGGCAATGAGCAGTTCTTC. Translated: CAISGGLGREGRGNEQFF.

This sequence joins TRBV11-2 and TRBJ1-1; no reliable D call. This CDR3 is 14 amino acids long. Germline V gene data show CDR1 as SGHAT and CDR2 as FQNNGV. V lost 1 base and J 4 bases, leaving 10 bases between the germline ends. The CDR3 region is CASSLGQAVTEAFF. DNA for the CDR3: TGTGCCAGCAGCTTAGGCCAGGCTGTCACTGAAGCTTTCTTT.

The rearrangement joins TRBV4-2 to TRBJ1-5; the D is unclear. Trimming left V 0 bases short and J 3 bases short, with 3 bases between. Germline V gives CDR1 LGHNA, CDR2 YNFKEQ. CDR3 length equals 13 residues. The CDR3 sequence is CASSQDNNQPQHF. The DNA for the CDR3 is TGTGCCAGCAGCCAAGACAACAATCAGCCCCAGCATTTT.

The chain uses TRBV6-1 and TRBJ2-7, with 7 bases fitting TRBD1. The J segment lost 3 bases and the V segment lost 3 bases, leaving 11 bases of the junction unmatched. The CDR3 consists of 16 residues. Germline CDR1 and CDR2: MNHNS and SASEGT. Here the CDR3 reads CASSELSTGLDYEQYF. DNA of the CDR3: TGTGCCAGCAGTGAGCTATCGACAGGGCTAGACTACGAGCAGTACTTC.

In nucleotides, the CDR3 is TGTGCCAGTAGTCCTAGTAACAATGAGCAGTTCTTC. Residues: CASSPSNNEQFF. This sequence joins TRBV19 and TRBJ2-1; no reliable D call. The ends were cut back, 5 bases at V and 5 bases at J, with 7 bases in the middle. Germline V gene data show CDR1 as LNHDA and CDR2 as SQIVND (reference sequence). The CDR3 contains 12 residues.

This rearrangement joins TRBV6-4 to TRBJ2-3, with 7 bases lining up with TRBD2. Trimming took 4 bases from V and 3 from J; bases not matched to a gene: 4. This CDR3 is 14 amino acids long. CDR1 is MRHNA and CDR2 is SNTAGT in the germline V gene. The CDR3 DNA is TGTGCCAGCAGTGCTAGCGGAGAAACAGATACGCAGTATTTT. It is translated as CASSASGETDTQYF.

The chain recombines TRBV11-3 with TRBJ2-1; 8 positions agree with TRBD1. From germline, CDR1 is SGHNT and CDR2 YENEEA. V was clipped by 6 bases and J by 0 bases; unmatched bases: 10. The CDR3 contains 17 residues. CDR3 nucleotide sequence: TGTGCCAGCAGTCCCGGGGACAGGTGGAGCTCCTACAATGAGCAGTTCTTC. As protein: CASSPGDRWSSYNEQFF.

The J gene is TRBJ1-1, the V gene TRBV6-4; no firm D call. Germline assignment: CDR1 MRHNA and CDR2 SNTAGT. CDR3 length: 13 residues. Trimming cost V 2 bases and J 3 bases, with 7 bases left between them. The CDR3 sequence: CASSDQAYTEAFF. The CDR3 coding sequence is TGTGCCAGCAGTGACCAGGCTTACACTGAAGCTTTCTTT.

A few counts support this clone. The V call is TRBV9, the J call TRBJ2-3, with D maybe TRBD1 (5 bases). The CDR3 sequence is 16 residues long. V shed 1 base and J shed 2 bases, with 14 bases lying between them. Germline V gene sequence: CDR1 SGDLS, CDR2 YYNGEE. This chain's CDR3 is CASSVKGQGYTDTQYF. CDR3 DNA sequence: TGTGCCAGCAGCGTAAAGGGGCAGGGATACACAGATACGCAGTATTTT.

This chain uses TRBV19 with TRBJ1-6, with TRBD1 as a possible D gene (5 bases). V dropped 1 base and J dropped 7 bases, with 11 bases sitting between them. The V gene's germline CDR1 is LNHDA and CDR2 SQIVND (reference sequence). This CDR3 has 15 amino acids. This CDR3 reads CASSIARGLNSPLHF. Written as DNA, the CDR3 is TGTGCCAGTAGTATAGCGCGGGGACTCAATTCACCCCTCCACTTT.

This chain's CDR3 is CASSLLRGRSETQYF. CDR3 in DNA: TGTGCCAGCAGCTTGCTCAGGGGGAGGTCGGAGACCCAGTACTTC. The chain joins TRBV5-6 to TRBJ2-5; D might be TRBD1 (7 bases). Germline CDR1 and CDR2: SGHDT and YYEEEE. The CDR3 has 15 residues. Trimming shortened V by 1 base and J by 5 bases, and 15 bases separated the two germline ends.

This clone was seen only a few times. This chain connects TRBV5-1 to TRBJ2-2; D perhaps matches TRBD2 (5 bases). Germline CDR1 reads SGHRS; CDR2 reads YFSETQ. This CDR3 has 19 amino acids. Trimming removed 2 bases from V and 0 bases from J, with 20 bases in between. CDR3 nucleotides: TGCGCCAGCAGCTTTCGGGGATTCCCTTCTCATACGAACACCGGGGAGCTGTTTTTT. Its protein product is CASSFRGFPSHTNTGELFF.

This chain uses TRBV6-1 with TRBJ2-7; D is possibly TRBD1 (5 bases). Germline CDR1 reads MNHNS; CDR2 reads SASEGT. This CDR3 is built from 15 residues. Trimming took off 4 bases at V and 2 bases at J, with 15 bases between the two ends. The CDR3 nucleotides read TGTGCCAGCAGTGTCCAGGGCGGCCTCCCCTACGAGCAGTACTTC. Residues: CASSVQGGLPYEQYF.

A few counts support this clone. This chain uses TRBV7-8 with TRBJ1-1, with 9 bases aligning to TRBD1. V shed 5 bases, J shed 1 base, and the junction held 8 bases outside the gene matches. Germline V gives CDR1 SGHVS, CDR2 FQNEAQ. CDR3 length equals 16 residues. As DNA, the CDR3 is TGTGCCAGCAGCCCCACAGGGGGCCTAGGGAACACTGAAGCTTTCTTT. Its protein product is CASSPTGGLGNTEAFF.

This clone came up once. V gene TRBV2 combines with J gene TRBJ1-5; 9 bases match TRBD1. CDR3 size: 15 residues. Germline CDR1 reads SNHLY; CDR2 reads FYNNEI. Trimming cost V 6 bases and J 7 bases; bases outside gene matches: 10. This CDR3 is CASSAGQGSLQPQHF. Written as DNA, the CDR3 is TGTGCCAGCAGCGCGGGACAGGGAAGCTTACAGCCCCAGCATTTT.